Described below is a single T cell receptor beta chain sequence and its context. These data belong to a study of glioma-infiltrating T cells after dendritic cell vaccination. Indicated time point: after dendritic cell vaccination, including at tumor progression/relapse. Assay: immunoSEQ multiplex PCR; the TCRdb copy retains only in-frame clones and omits some. This sample yields over 80,000 clones, of which about 81% are seen a single time; approximately 2% belongs to the top ten. This CDR3 has 16 residues. Germline loops: CDR1 LGHNA, CDR2 YNFKEQ. V was clipped by 1 base and J by 4 bases; unmatched bases: 3.

The rearrangement links TRBV4-2 to TRBJ2-1; 11 bases agree with TRBD2. This clonotype was obtained from a human donor with glioblastoma. The sequencing here drew on blood, taken after dendritic cell vaccination. DNA of the CDR3: TGTGCCAGCAGCCAAGTGTCTAGCGGGAGGTACAATGAGCAGTTCTTC. It specifies CASSQVSSGRYNEQFF.